This entry lists 8 T cell receptor beta chains sequenced from one sample in a study of T cell responses to AZD1222 COVID-19 vaccine. Some clones are missing from TCRdb's copy, which holds only in-frame ones; the method was immunoSEQ multiplex PCR. The data show 90,000 or so clones, over 75% seen once. The specimen comprised peripheral blood, sampled on day 0 of AZD1222 vaccination. The receptors come from an adult in good health.

The table lists this clone with a count of one. This chain links TRBV10-3 with TRBJ2-7, with 7 bases fitting TRBD1. The V and J ends lost 4 bases and 2 bases, in that order; junction bases with no gene match: 5. Germline values: CDR1 ENHRY, CDR2 SYGVKD. CDR3 length: 14 amino acids. The CDR3 protein is CAISASGTAYEQYF. The CDR3 DNA reads as TGTGCCATCAGTGCTTCCGGGACAGCCTACGAGCAGTACTTC.

This clone was recorded once. The CDR3 sequence is CASSVDQGYYEQYF. The CDR3 region has the DNA TGTGCCAGCAGTGTCGATCAGGGTTACTACGAGCAGTACTTC. J is TRBJ2-7 and V is TRBV28, with D possibly TRBD1 on 5 matching bases. The CDR3 contains 14 residues. Germline CDR1 reads MDHEN; CDR2 reads SYDVKM. V lost 5 bases and J 3 bases, leaving 14 bases between the germline ends.

The chain has TRBV27 and TRBJ1-5; D is unresolved. There are 13 residues in the CDR3. Trimming took off 2 bases at V and 6 bases at J, with 8 bases between the two ends. The germline gives CDR1 MNHEY, CDR2 SMNVEV (reference sequence). CDR3 loop: CASSLNNRQPQHF. Written as DNA, the CDR3 is TGTGCCAGCAGTTTAAATAATCGTCAGCCCCAGCATTTT.

The rearrangement joins TRBV28 to TRBJ2-1; 9 nucleotides match TRBD2. The CDR3 is 16 amino acids. The germline V gene has CDR1 MDHEN and CDR2 SYDVKM. V lost 1 base to trimming and J lost 4 bases; unmatched junction nucleotides: 5. The CDR3 protein is CASSLLTSGSYNEQFF. The CDR3 nucleotides are TGTGCCAGCAGTTTATTAACTAGCGGGTCATACAATGAGCAGTTCTTC. Combining the CDR3 with reference TRBV28 and TRBJ2-1 gives the whole variable domain DVKVTQSSRYLVKRTGEKVFLECVQDMDHENMFWYRQDPGLGLRLIYFSYDVKMKEKGDIPEGYSVSREKKERFSLILESASTNQTSMYLCASSLLTSGSYNEQFFGPGTRLTVL.

CDR3 region: CASSLRNPDTQYF. The DNA for the CDR3 is TGTGCCAGCAGCCTTAGGAATCCAGATACGCAGTATTTT. The chain is built from TRBV12-3 or TRBV12-4 and TRBJ2-3; D is unclear. Trimming removed 6 bases at V and 4 bases at J, with 11 bases between. The CDR3 runs to 13 residues.

The chain uses TRBV12-3 or TRBV12-4 and TRBJ2-7; D not certain. The ends were cut back, 4 bases at V and 2 bases at J, with 3 bases in the middle. The CDR3 runs 11 residues. Here the CDR3 DNA reads TGTGCCAGCAGTTCTGCCTACGAGCAGTACTTC. Translation gives CASSSAYEQYF.

This clone occurred a few times. The rearrangement uses TRBV6-1 and TRBJ1-2; 8 bases line up with TRBD1. V was clipped by 5 bases and J by 0 bases; unmatched bases: 5. Germline lookup yields CDR1 MNHNS and CDR2 SASEGT. The CDR3 is made up of 15 amino acids. CDR3 loop: CASSQQTGANYGYTF. In DNA, the CDR3 is TGTGCCAGCAGTCAACAGACAGGGGCTAACTATGGCTACACCTTC.

This chain links TRBV19 with TRBJ1-4; 7 bases agree with TRBD1. CDR1 and CDR2 from the germline V gene are LNHDA and SQIVND (reference sequence). This CDR3 comprises 14 residues. V shed 4 bases and J 8 bases; nucleotides not matched to a gene: 7. The DNA for the CDR3 is TGTGCCAGTAGTAACCGGGACAGTGGGGAAAAACTGTTTTTT. Protein: CASSNRDSGEKLFF.